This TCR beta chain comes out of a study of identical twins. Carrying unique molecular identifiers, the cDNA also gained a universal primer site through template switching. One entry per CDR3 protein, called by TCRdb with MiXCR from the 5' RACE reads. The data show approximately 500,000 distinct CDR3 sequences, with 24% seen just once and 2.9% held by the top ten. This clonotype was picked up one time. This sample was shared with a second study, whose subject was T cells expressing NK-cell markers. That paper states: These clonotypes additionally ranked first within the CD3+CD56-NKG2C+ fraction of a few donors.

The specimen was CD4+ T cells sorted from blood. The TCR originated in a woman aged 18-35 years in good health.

CDR3 sequence: CASGLALGNSPLHF. For the CDR3, the DNA is TGTGCTAGTGGTTTGGCTTTAGGGAATTCACCCCTCCACTTT. The V gene is TRBV12-5, the J gene TRBJ1-6; D unresolved. V gave up 1 base and J gave up 7 bases, with 8 bases separating them. The CDR3 has 14 residues. Germline V gene lookup returns CDR1 LGHNT and CDR2 FRNRAP.